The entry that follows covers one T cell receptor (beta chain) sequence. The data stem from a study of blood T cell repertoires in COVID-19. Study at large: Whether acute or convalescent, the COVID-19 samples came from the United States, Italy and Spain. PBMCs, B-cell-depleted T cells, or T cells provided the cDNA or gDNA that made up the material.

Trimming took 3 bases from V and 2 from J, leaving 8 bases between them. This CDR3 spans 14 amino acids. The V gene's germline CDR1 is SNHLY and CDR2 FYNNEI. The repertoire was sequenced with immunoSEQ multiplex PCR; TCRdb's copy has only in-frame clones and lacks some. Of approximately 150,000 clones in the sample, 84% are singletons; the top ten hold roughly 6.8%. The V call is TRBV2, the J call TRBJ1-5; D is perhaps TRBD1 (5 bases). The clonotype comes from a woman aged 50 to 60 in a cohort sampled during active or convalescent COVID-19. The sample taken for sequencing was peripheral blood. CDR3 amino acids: CASSDQGGNQPQHF. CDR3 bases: TGTGCCAGCAGTGACCAGGGCGGCAATCAGCCCCAGCATTTT.